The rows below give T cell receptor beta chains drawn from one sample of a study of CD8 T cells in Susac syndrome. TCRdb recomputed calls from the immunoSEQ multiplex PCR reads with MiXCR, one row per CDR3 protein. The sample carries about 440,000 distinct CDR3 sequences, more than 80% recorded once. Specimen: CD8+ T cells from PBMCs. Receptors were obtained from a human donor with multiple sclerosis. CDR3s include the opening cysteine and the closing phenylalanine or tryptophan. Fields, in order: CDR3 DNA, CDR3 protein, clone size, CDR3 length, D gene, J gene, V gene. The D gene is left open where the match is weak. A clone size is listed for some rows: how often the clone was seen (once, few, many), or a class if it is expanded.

TGTGCCAGCAGCTTGAAGCCCGGGACAACTAATGAAAAACTGTTTTTT,CASSLKPGTTNEKLFF,.,16,.,TRBJ1-4,TRBV5-6
TGTGCCAGCAGTTACCAAGGGCTAGCGACAGATACGCAGTATTTT,CASSYQGLATDTQYF,.,15,.,TRBJ2-3,TRBV6-6
TGTGCCAGCAGCTTTCCCAATCCCACCGGGGAGCTGTTTTTT,CASSFPNPTGELFF,.,14,.,TRBJ2-2,TRBV5-8
TGTGCCAGCAGTGGACCAACGGGGACCGTATATGCGTGGTCTCAGCCCCAGCATTTT,CASSGPTGTVYAWSQPQHF,.,19,.,TRBJ1-5,TRBV6-1
TGTGCCAGTACCATGGCGAACGTGGGTGAAAAACTGTTTTTT,CASTMANVGEKLFF,.,14,.,TRBJ1-4,TRBV19
TGTGCCAGCAGTCCGGACTCTGGAAACACCATATATTTT,CASSPDSGNTIYF,.,13,.,TRBJ1-3,TRBV27
TGTGCCAGCAGCTTAGGGGATGGCAAAAACATTCAGTACTTC,CASSLGDGKNIQYF,.,14,.,TRBJ2-4,TRBV7-8
TGCGCCAGCAGCCACCCCCCCGACATACCCACCGGGGAGCTGTTTTTT,CASSHPPDIPTGELFF,.,16,.,TRBJ2-2,TRBV4-1
TGTGCCAGCGGCATCGGGGAGCAGTACTTC,CASGIGEQYF,once,10,.,TRBJ2-7,TRBV5-5
TGTGCCAGCAGCTCTGGGACACAGGGGTTGAACACTGAAGCTTTCTTT,CASSSGTQGLNTEAFF,.,16,TRBD1,TRBJ1-1,TRBV7-2
TGTGCCAGCAGCACTTACCTCATTTGGGGCTACAATGAGCAGTTCTTC,CASSTYLIWGYNEQFF,.,16,.,TRBJ2-1,TRBV27
TGTGCCAGCAGGGAACAGGGGGAAATCTACGAGCAGTACTTC,CASREQGEIYEQYF,.,14,TRBD1,TRBJ2-7,TRBV27
TGTGCCAGCAGCTTGGAGCCAGGGGTTGGGCAGCCCCAGCATTTT,CASSLEPGVGQPQHF,.,15,.,TRBJ1-5,TRBV5-4
TGTGCCTGGAGTCTAGGGGGGCACGAGCAGTACTTC,CAWSLGGHEQYF,.,12,.,TRBJ2-7,TRBV30
TGTGCCAGTAACTCTCAGGGGTTCACTGAAGCTTTCTTT,CASNSQGFTEAFF,.,13,.,TRBJ1-1,TRBV19
TGTGCCAGCAGTTTATTTACAGGCTACGAGCAGTACTTC,CASSLFTGYEQYF,few,13,.,TRBJ2-7,TRBV27
TGTGCCAGCCGACAGGGGATTACCTATGGCTACACCTTC,CASRQGITYGYTF,few,13,TRBD1,TRBJ1-2,TRBV6-1
TGTGCCAGCAGCTCCCCCCAGCGGGAGGGCCGAAATGAGCAGTTCTTC,CASSSPQREGRNEQFF,.,16,TRBD2,TRBJ2-1,TRBV7-6
TGTGCCTGGAGTTTCTTTGGGGGGGAGACCCAGTACTTC,CAWSFFGGETQYF,.,13,.,TRBJ2-5,TRBV30
TGTGCCTGGAGTGTTTCAGGGTACGAGCAGTACTTC,CAWSVSGYEQYF,.,12,.,TRBJ2-7,TRBV30
TGTGCCAGCAGTCCCACCCCGGGGCAGCCTAACTATGGCTACACCTTC,CASSPTPGQPNYGYTF,.,16,.,TRBJ1-2,TRBV5-5
TGTGCCAGCAGCCCTACTGGGGTCCTAGCGGAGGGGGAGACCCAGTACTTC,CASSPTGVLAEGETQYF,.,17,TRBD2,TRBJ2-5,TRBV9
TGTGCCTGGAGTGGACCGGACAGGGACTACGAGCAGTACTTC,CAWSGPDRDYEQYF,once,14,TRBD1,TRBJ2-7,TRBV30
TGTGCCAGCAGCCAAAGGGGCCGGATGGAGGCGGAAAAACTGTTTTTT,CASSQRGRMEAEKLFF,.,16,.,TRBJ1-4,TRBV3-1
TGTGCCAGCAGTTTGCGGACAGGGCTCTCCTACGAGCAGTACTTC,CASSLRTGLSYEQYF,.,15,TRBD1,TRBJ2-7,TRBV27
TGCGCCAGCAGTCCCTGGACAGGGGGTTCCCCTCGATCCCCCGGGGAGCTGTTTTTT,CASSPWTGGSPRSPGELFF,.,19,TRBD1,TRBJ2-2,TRBV23-1
TGTGCCAGCAGCTTTGACAGATACAATCAGCCCCAGCATTTT,CASSFDRYNQPQHF,.,14,.,TRBJ1-5,TRBV6-5
TGTGCCAGCAGTGAATGGGGACTAGCGGCCTCCTACAATGAGCAGTTCTTC,CASSEWGLAASYNEQFF,.,17,TRBD2,TRBJ2-1,TRBV2
TGCAGTGCTAGAGATTCCCGGGGGAGCTCCTACAATGAGCAGTTCTTC,CSARDSRGSSYNEQFF,few,16,.,TRBJ2-1,TRBV20-1
TGTGCCTGGAGCGGGGGGGATCACTACGAGCAGTACTTC,CAWSGGDHYEQYF,.,13,TRBD2,TRBJ2-7,TRBV30
TGTGCCAGCAGCGCCAACCGGGATCTGCACGAGCAGTACTTC,CASSANRDLHEQYF,.,14,.,TRBJ2-7,TRBV7-3
TGTGCCAGCAGTTCAGGGGCGAATACTGCTAGCACAGATACGCAGTATTTT,CASSSGANTASTDTQYF,.,17,.,TRBJ2-3,TRBV25-1
TGTGCCAGCAGTTGGATTAGCGGGAGGGCCACAGATACGCAGTATTTT,CASSWISGRATDTQYF,.,16,TRBD2,TRBJ2-3,TRBV28
TGTGCCAGCAGCTACGGACTAGCGGGGGGTAGCCAAGAGACCCAGTACTTC,CASSYGLAGGSQETQYF,.,17,TRBD2,TRBJ2-5,TRBV7-8
TGTGCCACCAGCTCACAGGGGTTCGTCTATGGCTACACCTTC,CATSSQGFVYGYTF,.,14,TRBD1,TRBJ1-2,TRBV15
TGTGCCATCAAGGGGCAGACCTACGAGCAGTACTTC,CAIKGQTYEQYF,once,12,.,TRBJ2-7,TRBV10-3
TGTGCCAGCACCCCAGAGGACGGGTACAATGAGCAGTTCTTC,CASTPEDGYNEQFF,.,14,.,TRBJ2-1,TRBV2
TGCGCCAGCAGCCAAGAGATGGCGGGAGGCTACGAGCAGTACTTC,CASSQEMAGGYEQYF,once,15,TRBD2,TRBJ2-7,TRBV4-1
TGCGCCAGCAGCTTCCGGGACATTAACGATGAGCAGTTCTTC,CASSFRDINDEQFF,once,14,.,TRBJ2-1,TRBV5-1
TGTGCCAGCAGCTCAGGACAGGGGGAGGACGAGCAGTACTTC,CASSSGQGEDEQYF,.,14,TRBD1,TRBJ2-7,TRBV11-2
TGTGCCAGTAGTATTGTTAAGAACACTGAAGCTTTCTTT,CASSIVKNTEAFF,.,13,.,TRBJ1-1,TRBV19
TGTGCTAGTGGTTTGGAGACAGCTAACTATGGCTACACCTTC,CASGLETANYGYTF,.,14,.,TRBJ1-2,TRBV12-5
TGTGCCAGCAGCTTGTACGGGACAGGGGTGAATGAGCAGTTCTTC,CASSLYGTGVNEQFF,.,15,TRBD1,TRBJ2-1,TRBV11-2
TGTGCCAGCAGCCCGATGGGCTCCTACAATGAGCAGTTCTTC,CASSPMGSYNEQFF,.,14,.,TRBJ2-1,TRBV6-5
TGTGCCAGCAGCCTACTTAGGGTGGTGGGACTAGCGGGAGGGCCCTCCTACAATGAGCAGTTCTTC,CASSLLRVVGLAGGPSYNEQFF,.,22,TRBD2,TRBJ2-1,TRBV27
TGTGCCAGCAGCGACGGGACAGGGAACTCCTACGAGCAGTACTTC,CASSDGTGNSYEQYF,.,15,TRBD1,TRBJ2-7,TRBV9
TGTGCCAGCAGCTTAGGGGACAGGGGTTTTAACACCGGGGAGCTGTTTTTT,CASSLGDRGFNTGELFF,.,17,TRBD1,TRBJ2-2,TRBV7-6
TGTGCCAGCAGCTTAGAGGGACTAGCGGGAGGAGGTGAGCAGTTCTTC,CASSLEGLAGGGEQFF,.,16,TRBD2,TRBJ2-1,TRBV7-9
TGTGCCAGCAGCTTAGGCGGGGGGCTCGACGAAAAACTGTTTTTT,CASSLGGGLDEKLFF,.,15,.,TRBJ1-4,TRBV7-9